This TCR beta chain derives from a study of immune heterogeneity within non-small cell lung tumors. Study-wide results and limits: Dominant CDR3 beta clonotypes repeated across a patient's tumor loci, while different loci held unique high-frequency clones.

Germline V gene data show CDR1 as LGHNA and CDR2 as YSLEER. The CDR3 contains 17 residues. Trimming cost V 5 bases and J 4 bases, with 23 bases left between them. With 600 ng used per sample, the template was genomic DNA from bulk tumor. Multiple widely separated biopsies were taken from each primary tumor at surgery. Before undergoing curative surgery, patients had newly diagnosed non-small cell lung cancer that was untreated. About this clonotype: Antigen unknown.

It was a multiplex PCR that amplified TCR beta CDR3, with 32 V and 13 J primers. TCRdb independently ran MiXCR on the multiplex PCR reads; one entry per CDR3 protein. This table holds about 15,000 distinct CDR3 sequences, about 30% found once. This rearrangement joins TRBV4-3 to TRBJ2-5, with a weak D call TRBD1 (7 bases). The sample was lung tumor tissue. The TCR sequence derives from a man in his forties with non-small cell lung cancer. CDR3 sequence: CASSSLKGAVGGETQYF. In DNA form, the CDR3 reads TGCGCCAGCAGCTCTCTCAAGGGGGCAGTGGGGGGAGAGACCCAGTACTTC.